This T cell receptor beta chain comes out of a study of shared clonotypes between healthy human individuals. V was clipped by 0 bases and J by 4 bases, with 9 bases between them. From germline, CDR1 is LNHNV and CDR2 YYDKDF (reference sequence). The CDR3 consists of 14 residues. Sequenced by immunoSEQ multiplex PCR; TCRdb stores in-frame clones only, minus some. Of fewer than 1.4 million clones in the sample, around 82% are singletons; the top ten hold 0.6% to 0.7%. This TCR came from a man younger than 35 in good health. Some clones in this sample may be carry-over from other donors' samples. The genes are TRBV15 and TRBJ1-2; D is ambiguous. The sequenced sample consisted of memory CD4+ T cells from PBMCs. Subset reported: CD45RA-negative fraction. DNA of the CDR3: TGTGCCACCAGCAGAGAACGGGAAACCTATGGCTACACCTTC. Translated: CATSRERETYGYTF. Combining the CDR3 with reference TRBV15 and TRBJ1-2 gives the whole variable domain DAMVIQNPRYQVTQFGKPVTLSCSQTLNHNVMYWYQQKSSQAPKLLFHYYDKDFNNEADTPDNFQSRRPNTSFCFLDIRSPGLGDTAMYLCATSRERETYGYTFGSGTRLTVV.